The present TCR beta chain was sequenced within a study of blood T cells in healthy people across ages. As concerns this clonotype: Its antigen remains unknown.

Individuals who donated were healthy Caucasians from Russia aged roughly 6 to 100. The second PCR ran about 6 to 12 cycles with a sample-barcoded 5' primer and J-beta primers. One entry per CDR3 protein, called by TCRdb with MiXCR from the 5' RACE reads. The sample includes fewer than 1,000,000 distinct CDR3 sequences, 35% to 50% of them seen just once. Study-wide findings and caveats: Expanded clonotype changes were possibly confounded by unknown donor CMV status.

Germline assignment: CDR1 SGDLS and CDR2 YYNGEE. The junction had 5 bases not matched to a gene; V was cut back by 5 bases and J by 5 bases. The CDR3 has 14 amino acids. This rearrangement joins TRBV9 to TRBJ2-2, with TRBD2 matching 8 bases. The sequence was collected from a man aged 80 or over in good health. The specimen was blood. CDR3 in amino acids: CASRLGLGTGELFF. The CDR3, as DNA: TGTGCCAGCAGGCTGGGACTAGGAACCGGGGAGCTGTTTTTT.